These 21 T cell receptor beta chains came from one sample sequenced in a study of T cell repertoires in cytomegalovirus infection. TCRdb called the reads again in MiXCR, with one record for every CDR3 protein. The sample carries around 230,000 distinct CDR3 sequences, about 38% recorded once. Their target antigens are unknown. Sequences were derived from CD8+ T cells from cultured PBMCs, sampled from culture after CMV antigen stimulation. The source of these receptors is a human donor in good health (CMV status not recorded). Some clones in this sample may be carry-over from other donors' samples.

The chain couples TRBV7-9 to TRBJ2-2, with unresolved D. Germline CDR1 SEHNR, CDR2 FQNEAQ (reference sequence). Between the trimmed V and J ends, which lost 1 base and 8 bases, there was a span of 5 bases. The CDR3 consists of 12 residues. For the CDR3, the DNA is TGTGCCAGCAGCTTAGAGCCAGGGGAGCTGTTTTTT. Protein product: CASSLEPGELFF.

In this sample, this clonotype turned up a few times. This chain joins TRBV7-6 and TRBJ2-1, with 10 bases aligning to TRBD2. Trimming at V came to 5 bases and at J to 8 bases, leaving 12 bases not matched to a gene. The CDR3 is made up of 16 amino acids. CDR1 and CDR2 (germline): SGHVS, FNYEAQ. CDR3 residues: CASSQSAGGARHEQFF. The CDR3 DNA sequence: TGTGCCAGCAGCCAATCAGCGGGAGGGGCGAGGCATGAGCAGTTCTTC.

The chain uses TRBV7-3 and TRBJ2-1; perhaps TRBD2 as D (6 bases). Between the trimmed V and J ends, which lost 4 bases and 8 bases, there was a span of 21 bases. The CDR3 extends over 16 amino acids. The germline V gene has CDR1 SGHTA and CDR2 FQGTGA. CDR3 residues: CASSSGGEPDGDEQFF. CDR3 nucleotide sequence: TGTGCCAGCAGCTCCGGGGGAGAACCGGACGGCGATGAGCAGTTCTTC.

The DNA of the CDR3 is TGTGCCAGCAGGACGGGCGGCCAAGAGACCCAGTACTTC. Encoded protein: CASRTGGQETQYF. The chain links TRBV7-6 to TRBJ2-5; D ambiguous. The CDR3 length is 13 residues. The V gene's germline CDR1 is SGHVS and CDR2 FNYEAQ. Trimming took off 6 bases at V and 1 base at J, with 9 bases between the two ends.

This clonotype was seen only a few times. J is TRBJ2-7 and V is TRBV9; 8 bases are a match to TRBD1. This CDR3 spans 14 amino acids. After removal of 4 bases from V and 6 bases from J, the junction contained 9 bases not matched to a gene. CDR1 and CDR2 (germline): SGDLS, YYNGEE. The CDR3 DNA follows: TGTGCCAGCAGCCCAGGACAGGGTAGTCGCGAGCAGTACTTC. Its translation is CASSPGQGSREQYF.

The chain uses TRBV9 and TRBJ2-7; TRBD2 aligns across 7 bases. Trimming took 2 bases from V and 1 from J; bases not matched to a gene: 9. This CDR3 has 16 residues. Per the germline V gene, CDR1 is SGDLS and CDR2 is YYNGEE. CDR3 nucleotides: TGTGCCAGCAGCGTCACCCAGCGGGGTCTGTCCTACGAGCAGTACTTC. Translation: CASSVTQRGLSYEQYF.

This chain links TRBV10-3 with TRBJ1-5; a weak D match, TRBD1 (5 bases). Trimming removed 11 bases from V and 0 bases from J, with 11 bases in between. There are 13 residues in the CDR3. Looked up from germline, CDR1 is ENHRY and CDR2 is SYGVKD. CDR3 nucleotide sequence: TGTGCCGGGGGGACTGATAGCAATCAGCCCCAGCATTTT. Protein: CAGGTDSNQPQHF.

In this sample, this clonotype turned up a few times. The chain joins TRBV27 to TRBJ2-2, with 8 bases that match TRBD2. V trimming: 6 bases; J trimming: 7 bases; junction bases outside the gene matches: 7. This CDR3 contains 14 residues. The germline gives CDR1 MNHEY, CDR2 SMNVEV (reference sequence). The CDR3 loop reads CASSSGSNGGELFF. DNA of the CDR3: TGTGCCAGCAGCAGCGGGAGCAACGGCGGGGAGCTGTTTTTT.

The chain carries TRBV27 and TRBJ2-5; D uncertain. This CDR3 contains 13 residues. V was clipped by 7 bases and J by 4 bases, with 13 bases between them. Germline V gene lookup returns CDR1 MNHEY and CDR2 SMNVEV (reference sequence). CDR3 loop: CASTLWGRETQYF. The CDR3 DNA reads as TGTGCCAGCACTCTGTGGGGTCGAGAGACCCAGTACTTC.

V is TRBV28 and J is TRBJ2-2; D is undetermined. This CDR3 contains 14 residues. V was clipped by 5 bases and J by 3 bases, with 10 bases between them. Germline CDR1 MDHEN, CDR2 SYDVKM. The CDR3: CASSGSPHTGELFF. CDR3 nucleotides: TGTGCCAGCAGTGGCTCCCCTCACACCGGGGAGCTGTTTTTT.

This clonotype has a count of ten or more. In DNA form, the CDR3 reads TGTGCCAGCAATCCGGGACTAGCGGGGCAAGGCATTCAGTACTTC. Protein product: CASNPGLAGQGIQYF. The rearrangement uses TRBV2 and TRBJ2-4; 13 nucleotides match TRBD2. V shed 7 bases, J shed 9 bases, and the junction held 9 bases outside the gene matches. CDR3 size: 15 residues. CDR1 and CDR2 (germline): SNHLY, FYNNEI. The full variable domain, completed using reference TRBV2 and TRBJ2-4, is EPEVTQTPSHQVTQMGQEVILRCVPISNHLYFYWYRQILGQKVEFLVSFYNNEISEKSEIFDDQFSVERPDGSNFTLKIRSTKLEDSAMYFCASNPGLAGQGIQYFGAGTRLSVL.

V gene TRBV18 combines with J gene TRBJ2-2, with 11 bases identical to TRBD1. Per the germline V gene, CDR1 is KGHSH and CDR2 is LQKENI. There are 16 residues in the CDR3. After removal of 2 bases from V and 6 bases from J, the junction contained 5 bases not matched to a gene. The CDR3 DNA is TGTGCCAGCTCACCATGGACAGGGGGCGCCCCCGGGGAGCTGTTTTTT. Residues: CASSPWTGGAPGELFF.

The count of this clonotype is one. The gene calls are TRBV9 and TRBJ2-7; perhaps TRBD1 as D (5 bases). CDR3 length: 15 amino acids. The V gene's germline CDR1 is SGDLS and CDR2 YYNGEE. Trimming pared 0 bases from V and 2 bases from J, leaving 12 bases between. CDR3 DNA: TGTGCCAGCAGCGTAGGGGCAGGGAAGACCTACGAGCAGTACTTC. It yields the protein CASSVGAGKTYEQYF.

The chain employs TRBV7-9 and TRBJ1-2; D is undetermined. Deletions cut 10 bases from V and 6 bases from J, with 21 bases between. The CDR3 runs to 14 residues. CDR1 and CDR2 (germline): SEHNR, FQNEAQ (reference sequence). Here the CDR3 DNA reads TGTGCCATTAAAGGAGGCTTTAAAAGCGATGGCTACACCTTC. Protein product: CAIKGGFKSDGYTF.

This clonotype has only one observation. The junction differs from germline at one of its ends, possibly a read error. The gene calls are TRBV7-2 and TRBJ1-1; maybe TRBD1 (5 bases). This CDR3 is built from 16 residues. Germline values: CDR1 SGHTA, CDR2 FQGNSA. CDR3 residues: CANSLALHLGETEAFF. CDR3 sequence (DNA): TGTGCCAACAGCTTAGCCTTACACCTGGGGGAGACTGAAGCTTTCTTT.

This clonotype was seen only a few times. This chain's CDR3 is CSVEDWGGGPDTQYF. CDR3 nucleotides: TGCAGCGTTGAAGATTGGGGCGGGGGCCCAGATACGCAGTATTTT. V gene TRBV29-1 combines with J gene TRBJ2-3; weak D call: TRBD2 (7 bases). Trimming cost V 0 bases and J 4 bases, with 14 bases left between them. The CDR3 covers 15 residues. Germline V gene lookup returns CDR1 SQVTM and CDR2 ANQGSEA.

V and J are TRBV7-9 and TRBJ2-7; unclear D gene. V lost 5 bases and J lost 3, with 14 bases in between. Germline CDR1 is SEHNR and CDR2 is FQNEAQ (reference sequence). The CDR3 sequence is 14 residues long. The CDR3 bases are TGTGCCAGCAGCGATGGACGCGTCCTCTACGAGCAGTACTTC. This gives the protein CASSDGRVLYEQYF. Combining the CDR3 with reference TRBV7-9 and TRBJ2-7 gives the whole variable domain DTGVSQNPRHKITKRGQNVTFRCDPISEHNRLYWYRQTLGQGPEFLTYFQNEAQLEKSRLLSDRFSAERPKGSFSTLEIQRTEQGDSAMYLCASSDGRVLYEQYFGPGTRLTVT.

This clonotype was seen more than once but under ten times. The chain carries TRBV7-8 and TRBJ2-1; TRBD2 aligns across 7 bases. The germline gives CDR1 SGHVS, CDR2 FQNEAQ. The V and J ends lost 0 bases and 5 bases, in that order; junction bases with no gene match: 1. CDR3 length equals 14 residues. The DNA for the CDR3 is TGTGCCAGCAGCTTAGCCGGGAGGAACAATGAGCAGTTCTTC. Protein sequence: CASSLAGRNNEQFF.

V and J are TRBV5-6 and TRBJ2-1; perhaps TRBD1 as D (6 bases). The V and J ends lost 4 bases and 1 base respectively, with 9 bases between them. CDR3 size: 14 residues. Germline V gene sequence: CDR1 SGHDT, CDR2 YYEEEE. DNA for the CDR3: TGTGCCAGCAGCGGGGGCGGTTCCTACAATGAGCAGTTCTTC. Its translation is CASSGGGSYNEQFF.

This clonotype was seen a handful of times. The gene calls are TRBV20-1 and TRBJ2-1, with 9 bases identical to TRBD2. Germline V gives CDR1 DFQATT, CDR2 SNEGSKA (reference sequence). This CDR3 is 15 amino acids long. V was clipped by 6 bases and J by 7 bases; unmatched bases: 13. The CDR3 is CSARQGGRANNEQFF. CDR3 DNA sequence: TGCAGTGCCCGTCAGGGCGGGAGGGCGAATAATGAGCAGTTCTTC.

This sequence joins TRBV2 and TRBJ2-1, with a tentative D call TRBD2 (6 bases). The germline V gene encodes CDR1 SNHLY and CDR2 FYNNEI. The CDR3 has 12 residues. V was trimmed by 10 bases and J by 5 bases, leaving 12 bases between them. CDR3 DNA sequence: TGTGCCAAACCGGGACTCCACAATGAGCAGTTCTTC. This sequence encodes CAKPGLHNEQFF.